The rows below give T cell receptor beta chains drawn from one sample of a study of blood T cell repertoires in COVID-19. Some clones are missing from TCRdb's copy, which holds only in-frame ones; the method was immunoSEQ multiplex PCR. This sample has roughly 150,000 clones, with about 86% found just once. The sample comprised peripheral blood. These receptor sequences come from a woman in her sixties or seventies with acute or convalescent COVID-19. Both conserved end residues are part of each CDR3. The D gene is left open where the match is weak. Expanded clones get a size class; other rows say once, few or many, or leave the size out.

cdr3_aa cdr3_nt j_call clone_size v_call d_call
CASSVTGMVDGYTF TGTGCCAGCAGCGTTACAGGGATGGTAGATGGCTACACCTTC TRBJ1-2 NA TRBV9 NA
CASSFQGVYEQYF TGTGCCAGCAGCTTCCAGGGGGTCTACGAGCAGTACTTC TRBJ2-7 NA TRBV7-9 TRBD1
CASKDRVTGNTIYF TGTGCCAGCAAGGACAGGGTGACTGGAAACACCATATATTTT TRBJ1-3 NA TRBV6-5 TRBD1
CASSDRGNSYEQYF TGTGCCAGCAGTGACAGGGGGAACTCCTACGAGCAGTACTTC TRBJ2-7 NA TRBV6-1 TRBD1
CASSLEPQLVGQPQHF TGTGCCAGCAGCTTAGAGCCCCAACTCGTTGGTCAGCCCCAGCATTTT TRBJ1-5 NA TRBV7-2 NA
CASALGGAGNSPLHF TGTGCCAGCGCCCTGGGGGGGGCTGGGAATTCACCCCTCCACTTT TRBJ1-6 NA TRBV28 NA
CASSTSATGTEAFF TGTGCCAGCTCGACCAGTGCGACAGGGACTGAAGCTTTCTTT TRBJ1-1 few TRBV18 TRBD1
CASNGAGTGNYNSPLHF TGTGCCAGCAATGGGGCCGGGACAGGCAACTATAATTCACCCCTCCACTTT TRBJ1-6 few TRBV2 TRBD1
CASSRSSFEVYGYTF TGTGCCAGCTCCCGATCCTCTTTCGAGGTCTATGGCTACACCTTC TRBJ1-2 NA TRBV18 NA
CASRAGRLITEAFF TGTGCCAGTAGAGCAGGGAGGTTAATCACTGAAGCTTTCTTT TRBJ1-1 NA TRBV19 NA
CASSPRDRQAKNIQYF TGTGCCAGCTCACCGAGGGACAGACAAGCCAAAAACATTCAGTACTTC TRBJ2-4 NA TRBV18 TRBD1
CAWSVPGTGKNQPQHF TGTGCCTGGAGTGTACCCGGGACAGGGAAGAATCAGCCCCAGCATTTT TRBJ1-5 NA TRBV30 TRBD1
CASSQSGTQYF TGTGCCAGCAGCCAATCGGGGACCCAGTACTTC TRBJ2-5 NA TRBV3-1/TRBV3-2 NA
CASSAGTGNQPQHF TGTGCCAGCTCCGCTGGGACAGGCAATCAGCCCCAGCATTTT TRBJ1-5 NA TRBV18 TRBD1
CASSRGHSTDTQYF TGTGCCAGCAGCCGAGGACACAGCACAGATACGCAGTATTTT TRBJ2-3 once TRBV7-8 NA
CASSYGGGSYEQYF TGTGCCAGCAGTTACGGGGGGGGCTCCTACGAGCAGTACTTC TRBJ2-7 NA TRBV6-6 TRBD2
CASSQRFLAGGRADTQYF TGTGCCAGCAGCCAAAGGTTCTTAGCGGGGGGGCGGGCAGATACGCAGTATTTT TRBJ2-3 NA TRBV3-1/TRBV3-2 TRBD2
CASSIRDMGTGELFF TGTGCCAGTAGTATTCGGGACATGGGCACCGGGGAGCTGTTTTTT TRBJ2-2 NA TRBV19 NA
CASSQSARGADTQYF TGCGCCAGCAGCCAAAGCGCCAGGGGGGCTGATACGCAGTATTTT TRBJ2-3 NA TRBV4-1 NA
CASSPRGPGDGYTF TGTGCCAGCAGCCCCAGGGGGCCGGGGGATGGCTACACCTTC TRBJ1-2 NA TRBV7-8 TRBD1
CASSLNWDVGGHGYTF TGTGCCAGCAGCTTAAACTGGGACGTCGGGGGGCATGGCTACACCTTC TRBJ1-2 NA TRBV13 NA
CASSSGDSAVHDEQFF TGTGCCAGCAGCTCCGGAGATTCGGCCGTACACGATGAGCAGTTCTTC TRBJ2-1 NA TRBV7-9 NA
CASSQDRRGEAFF TGCGCCAGCAGCCAAGATCGTCGAGGTGAAGCTTTCTTT TRBJ1-1 NA TRBV4-3 NA
CASSSSTGLTDTQYF TGTGCCAGCAGCTCGTCGACAGGTCTCACAGATACGCAGTATTTT TRBJ2-3 few TRBV7-6 NA
CASTLFYETQYF TGTGCCAGCACCCTATTTTACGAGACCCAGTACTTC TRBJ2-5 NA TRBV7-2 NA
CSVSRGDTSGNTIYF TGCAGCGTTTCCCGGGGAGACACCTCTGGAAACACCATATATTTT TRBJ1-3 NA TRBV29-1 NA
CASSFSRYEQYF TGTGCCAGCAGCTTCTCCCGCTACGAGCAGTACTTC TRBJ2-7 NA TRBV5-6 NA
CSVGEPGGQPQHF TGCAGCGTTGGAGAACCGGGGGGTCAGCCCCAGCATTTT TRBJ1-5 NA TRBV29-1 NA
CATGQGGIYEQYF TGTGCCACCGGACAGGGGGGGATATACGAGCAGTACTTC TRBJ2-7 NA TRBV24-1 TRBD1
CASSDIPGQGMNTEAFF TGTGCCAGCAGTGACATCCCGGGACAGGGGATGAACACTGAAGCTTTCTTT TRBJ1-1 NA TRBV6-2/TRBV6-3 TRBD1
CASSLLAGGYNEQFF TGTGCCAGCAGCCTCCTAGCGGGGGGGTACAATGAGCAGTTCTTC TRBJ2-1 NA TRBV9 TRBD2
CAWSGGGGSWEEKLFF TGTGCCTGGAGTGGGGGAGGAGGGAGCTGGGAGGAAAAACTGTTTTTT TRBJ1-4 NA TRBV30 NA
CASSPPGTEAFF TGTGCCAGCAGCCCCCCGGGCACTGAAGCTTTCTTT TRBJ1-1 NA TRBV5-5 NA
CASSVDGTRSSYNEQFF TGTGCCAGCAGCGTAGACGGGACACGGAGCTCCTACAATGAGCAGTTCTTC TRBJ2-1 once TRBV9 NA
CASSWRGQYQETQYF TGCGCCAGCAGCTGGAGGGGACAGTACCAAGAGACCCAGTACTTC TRBJ2-5 NA TRBV5-1 NA
CAISEGQGRNSPLHF TGTGCCATCAGTGAGGGGCAGGGGCGTAATTCACCCCTCCACTTT TRBJ1-6 NA TRBV10-3 NA
CASSDLPTALSYNEQFF TGTGCCAGCAGTGATCTTCCGACAGCCCTCTCCTACAATGAGCAGTTCTTC TRBJ2-1 NA TRBV6-1 NA
CASSLKGQGPEAFF TGTGCCAGCTCACTAAAGGGACAGGGGCCTGAAGCTTTCTTT TRBJ1-1 NA TRBV28 TRBD1
CASRYQGDTGELFF TGTGCCAGCAGGTATCAGGGGGACACCGGGGAGCTGTTTTTT TRBJ2-2 NA TRBV5-4 TRBD1
CSASVGQGKRNQPQHF TGCAGTGCTAGTGTCGGCCAGGGGAAGCGCAATCAGCCCCAGCATTTT TRBJ1-5 NA TRBV20-1 NA
CASSARGQGGNTIYF TGTGCCAGCAGCGCCAGGGGACAGGGTGGAAACACCATATATTTT TRBJ1-3 NA TRBV9 TRBD1
CASSSAGVSNQPQHF TGTGCCAGCAGTTCAGCAGGGGTTAGCAATCAGCCCCAGCATTTT TRBJ1-5 NA TRBV6-2/TRBV6-3 NA
CASSLVQSDTQYF TGCGCCAGCAGCTTGGTACAGTCAGATACGCAGTATTTT TRBJ2-3 NA TRBV5-1 NA
CASSGLAATGELFF TGTGCCAGCAGCGGGCTAGCGGCCACCGGGGAGCTGTTTTTT TRBJ2-2 once TRBV2 TRBD2
CASSERRTGPTDTQYF TGTGCCAGCAGTGAGCGACGGACAGGGCCCACAGATACGCAGTATTTT TRBJ2-3 NA TRBV27 TRBD1